This is a list of T cell receptor beta chains from one sample in a study of cytomegalovirus exposure and HLA in healthy donors. Clones were sequenced by immunoSEQ multiplex PCR, and TCRdb holds only the in-frame ones, with some missing. The data show about 100,000 clones, with 85% to 90% seen just once and about 3.8% held by the top ten. The sequencing input was PBMCs. The receptors stem from a man younger than 45 in good health and CMV-seronegative. Each CDR3 is given with its conserved first and last residue. D genes are given only for firm matches. Size tells how often a clone was seen (once, few, many) or the class of an expanded clone, and some rows leave it out.

j_gene: TRBJ2-7
d_gene: NA
abundance: NA
v_gene: TRBV4-1
CDR3aa: CASSQVVTGDYEQYF
CDR3nt: TGCGCCAGCAGCCAAGTGGTGACGGGGGACTACGAGCAGTACTTC

j_gene: TRBJ2-1
d_gene: TRBD2
abundance: NA
v_gene: TRBV4-3
CDR3aa: CASSQDRLAGLWNEQFF
CDR3nt: TGCGCCAGCAGCCAAGATCGACTAGCGGGACTTTGGAATGAGCAGTTCTTC

j_gene: TRBJ1-6
d_gene: NA
abundance: NA
v_gene: TRBV30
CDR3aa: CAWRTDRPWPLHF
CDR3nt: TGTGCCTGGAGGACTGACAGGCCTTGGCCCCTCCACTTT

j_gene: TRBJ2-7
d_gene: TRBD1
abundance: NA
v_gene: TRBV2
CDR3aa: CASSEGQGDTYEQYF
CDR3nt: TGTGCCAGCAGTGAAGGACAGGGGGATACCTACGAGCAGTACTTC

j_gene: TRBJ2-1
d_gene: TRBD1
abundance: NA
v_gene: TRBV5-4
CDR3aa: CASSLAQGVVVNEQFF
CDR3nt: TGTGCCAGCAGCTTGGCCCAGGGGGTTGTTGTGAATGAGCAGTTCTTC

j_gene: TRBJ2-7
d_gene: TRBD2
abundance: NA
v_gene: TRBV29-1
CDR3aa: CSVELAGGRYEQYF
CDR3nt: TGCAGCGTGGAACTAGCGGGGGGGCGGTACGAGCAGTACTTC

j_gene: TRBJ1-4
d_gene: NA
abundance: NA
v_gene: TRBV11-2
CDR3aa: CASSGFGLFEKLFF
CDR3nt: TGTGCCAGCAGCGGATTTGGGCTGTTCGAAAAACTGTTTTTT

j_gene: TRBJ2-5
d_gene: NA
abundance: NA
v_gene: TRBV13
CDR3aa: CASSLAYQETQYF
CDR3nt: TGTGCCAGCAGCCTGGCCTACCAAGAGACCCAGTACTTC

j_gene: TRBJ1-6
d_gene: NA
abundance: NA
v_gene: TRBV14
CDR3aa: CASSQWPTGNSPLHF
CDR3nt: TGTGCCAGCAGCCAATGGCCCACGGGAAATTCACCCCTCCACTTT

j_gene: TRBJ2-5
d_gene: TRBD1
abundance: once
v_gene: TRBV6-8
CDR3aa: CASSYCRRQGPPGDETQYF
CDR3nt: TGTGCCAGCAGTTACTGCCGGAGACAGGGGCCCCCGGGGGACGAGACCCAGTACTTC

j_gene: TRBJ2-6
d_gene: TRBD1
abundance: once
v_gene: TRBV9
CDR3aa: CASSRGTGDSGANVLTF
CDR3nt: TGTGCCAGCAGTAGAGGGACAGGTGACTCTGGGGCCAACGTCCTGACTTTC

j_gene: TRBJ1-2
d_gene: TRBD1
abundance: NA
v_gene: TRBV9
CDR3aa: CASSVDRDSYGYTF
CDR3nt: TGTGCCAGCAGCGTAGACAGGGACAGCTATGGCTACACCTTC

j_gene: TRBJ2-3
d_gene: TRBD2
abundance: NA
v_gene: TRBV7-9
CDR3aa: CASSLPSTGGLSTDTQYF
CDR3nt: TGTGCCAGCAGCTTACCCTCAACGGGGGGGCTTAGCACAGATACGCAGTATTTT

j_gene: TRBJ2-3
d_gene: NA
abundance: NA
v_gene: TRBV5-4
CDR3aa: CASRGGVTDTQYF
CDR3nt: TGTGCCAGCAGGGGGGGAGTCACAGATACGCAGTATTTT

j_gene: TRBJ2-7
d_gene: TRBD2
abundance: few
v_gene: TRBV12-5
CDR3aa: CASGSTSGFYEQYF
CDR3nt: TGTGCTAGTGGCTCGACTAGCGGCTTCTACGAGCAGTACTTC

j_gene: TRBJ2-5
d_gene: NA
abundance: NA
v_gene: TRBV2
CDR3aa: CASSDGGQETQYF
CDR3nt: TGTGCCAGCAGTGACGGGGGACAAGAGACCCAGTACTTC

j_gene: TRBJ2-1
d_gene: TRBD2
abundance: NA
v_gene: TRBV25-1
CDR3aa: CASRETGTSGNNEQFF
CDR3nt: TGTGCCAGCAGAGAAACCGGGACTAGCGGGAACAATGAGCAGTTCTTC

j_gene: TRBJ2-7
d_gene: TRBD1
abundance: NA
v_gene: TRBV30
CDR3aa: CAWSGFDTGTGSDEQYF
CDR3nt: TGTGCCTGGAGTGGATTCGATACCGGGACAGGGAGCGACGAGCAGTACTTC

j_gene: TRBJ1-2
d_gene: NA
abundance: NA
v_gene: TRBV12-5
CDR3aa: CASGLPSGRGIYGYTF
CDR3nt: TGTGCTAGTGGTTTGCCCTCGGGCAGGGGTATCTATGGCTACACCTTC

j_gene: TRBJ2-5
d_gene: NA
abundance: NA
v_gene: TRBV18
CDR3aa: CATAQGFQETQYF
CDR3nt: TGTGCCACCGCACAGGGTTTCCAAGAGACCCAGTACTTC

j_gene: TRBJ1-2
d_gene: TRBD1
abundance: NA
v_gene: TRBV4-1
CDR3aa: CASSQVDRGNYGYTF
CDR3nt: TGCGCCAGCAGCCAAGTAGACAGGGGAAACTATGGCTACACCTTC

j_gene: TRBJ1-5
d_gene: NA
abundance: NA
v_gene: TRBV7-2
CDR3aa: CASSLGGGSNQPQHF
CDR3nt: TGTGCCAGCAGCTTAGGGGGAGGGAGCAATCAGCCCCAGCATTTT

j_gene: TRBJ1-6
d_gene: NA
abundance: NA
v_gene: TRBV27
CDR3aa: CASSLGQFNSPLHF
CDR3nt: TGTGCCAGCAGTTTAGGCCAGTTTAATTCACCCCTCCACTTT

j_gene: TRBJ1-3
d_gene: TRBD1
abundance: NA
v_gene: TRBV4-1
CDR3aa: CASSQQGAGGNTIYF
CDR3nt: TGCGCCAGCAGCCAACAGGGGGCAGGTGGAAACACCATATATTTT

j_gene: TRBJ2-1
d_gene: NA
abundance: once
v_gene: TRBV4-2
CDR3aa: CASSQDGRLHNEQFF
CDR3nt: TGTGCCAGCAGCCAAGATGGTAGACTGCACAATGAGCAGTTCTTC

j_gene: TRBJ2-1
d_gene: TRBD1
abundance: few
v_gene: TRBV6-4
CDR3aa: CASSVGQGDGNEQFF
CDR3nt: TGTGCCAGCAGCGTTGGGCAGGGGGATGGCAATGAGCAGTTCTTC

j_gene: TRBJ2-7
d_gene: NA
abundance: NA
v_gene: TRBV2
CDR3aa: CASSPVGGGEQYF
CDR3nt: TGTGCCAGCAGCCCCGTCGGGGGAGGCGAGCAGTACTTC

j_gene: TRBJ2-7
d_gene: TRBD1
abundance: NA
v_gene: TRBV6-1
CDR3aa: CASLKRQGPYEQYF
CDR3nt: TGTGCCAGCCTTAAGAGACAGGGTCCCTACGAGCAGTACTTC